Listed here are 28 T cell receptor beta chains from one sample, sequenced in a study of blood T cells in healthy people across ages. Then a second PCR, running roughly 7 to 11 cycles, was carried out with a sample-barcoded 5' primer and a J-beta primer mix. A single record per CDR3 protein comes from TCRdb applying MiXCR to the 5' RACE reads. The sample lists approximately 1,100,000 distinct CDR3 sequences; 35% to 55% were seen once. The sequenced material came from blood. Every receptor here comes from a woman aged 55-70 years in good health.

About this clonotype itself: The junction departs from germline at one end; a sequencing error may be responsible. The chain employs TRBV27 and TRBJ1-5; 8 bases match TRBD1. The CDR3 runs 15 residues. Germline V gives CDR1 MNHEY, CDR2 SMNVEV (reference sequence). Here the CDR3 DNA reads TGTGCCAGCAGTTTGGATGACAGGGGCCTCGGGCCCCGGCATTTT. Translation gives CASSLDDRGLGPRHF.

The CDR3 nucleotides are TGTGCTAGTGGTTTGCCCGACAGGGGACCAACCTACGAGCAGTACTTC. It yields the protein CASGLPDRGPTYEQYF. The J gene is TRBJ2-5, the V gene TRBV12-5; 8 nucleotides agree with TRBD1. The J call may be in error: the DNA end matches TRBJ2-7 better. The CDR3 has 16 amino acids. Looked up from germline, CDR1 is LGHNT and CDR2 is FRNRAP.

This clonotype was seen a handful of times. The chain links TRBV6-5 to TRBJ1-2; no firm D call. CDR1 is MNHEY, CDR2 SVGAGI, per germline. The CDR3 has 17 amino acids. The ends were cut back, 4 bases at V and 0 bases at J, with 18 bases in the middle. CDR3 sequence (DNA): TGTGCCAGCAGTTCATACAGTGCCAGGAAAACTAACTATGGCTACACCTTC. As protein: CASSSYSARKTNYGYTF.

The table lists this clonotype with a few counts. The chain combines TRBV5-1 with TRBJ2-1; 8 bases align to TRBD2. The length of the CDR3 is 14 residues. Per germline, CDR1 SGHRS and CDR2 YFSETQ. The ends lost 4 bases at V and 6 bases at J; junction bases unmatched: 6. The CDR3 is CASSPTGTSNEQFF. Here the CDR3 DNA reads TGCGCCAGCAGCCCGACCGGGACTAGCAATGAGCAGTTCTTC.

The chain couples TRBV5-1 to TRBJ2-1; TRBD1 aligns across 9 bases. The CDR3 is 15 amino acids. Unmatched junction bases numbered 3, after V lost 2 bases and J lost 3 bases. Germline V gene sequence: CDR1 SGHRS, CDR2 YFSETQ. The CDR3: CASSFGTGFYNEQFF. For the CDR3, the DNA is TGCGCCAGCAGCTTCGGGACAGGGTTCTACAATGAGCAGTTCTTC.

This chain uses TRBV20-1 with TRBJ2-1, with D uncertain. Germline values: CDR1 DFQATT, CDR2 SNEGSKA (reference sequence). Trimming cost V 0 bases and J 0 bases, with 6 bases left between them. This CDR3 has 14 amino acids. The CDR3 DNA reads TGCAGTGCTAGAGAGGTAGGCTCCTACAATGAGCAGTTCTTC. It specifies CSAREVGSYNEQFF.

The chain joins TRBV12-3 or TRBV12-4 to TRBJ2-7; D is possibly TRBD1 (6 bases). The V and J ends lost 5 bases and 4 bases respectively, with 15 bases between them. The CDR3 sequence is 14 residues long. CDR3 amino acids: CASSETGQGYEQYF. The DNA of the CDR3 is TGTGCCAGCAGTGAAACAGGGCAGGGGTACGAGCAGTACTTC.

The chain carries TRBV2 and TRBJ2-5; maybe TRBD1 (5 bases). The germline V gene has CDR1 SNHLY and CDR2 FYNNEI. The length of the CDR3 is 14 residues. Trimming removed 4 bases from V and 2 bases from J, with 11 bases in between. DNA for the CDR3: TGTGCCAGCAGTGGGCCGACAGTACAAGAGACCCAGTACTTC. As protein: CASSGPTVQETQYF. Complete variable domain (other parts from reference TRBV2 and TRBJ2-5): EPEVTQTPSHQVTQMGQEVILRCVPISNHLYFYWYRQILGQKVEFLVSFYNNEISEKSEIFDDQFSVERPDGSNFTLKIRSTKLEDSAMYFCASSGPTVQETQYFGPGTRLLVL.

The table lists this clonotype with a few counts. The rearrangement links TRBV11-2 to TRBJ1-1; D might be TRBD1 (6 bases). V was pared by 4 bases and J by 4 bases, with 10 bases between. This CDR3 spans 13 amino acids. CDR1 and CDR2 from the germline V gene are SGHAT and FQNNGV. CDR3 sequence reads: CASSSRGATEAFF. Written as DNA, the CDR3 is TGTGCCAGCAGCTCTAGGGGGGCCACTGAAGCTTTCTTT.

This chain links TRBV5-1 with TRBJ2-3; D is unresolved. Trimming removed 5 bases from V and 3 bases from J, with 13 bases in between. The CDR3 has 14 amino acids. Germline-derived CDR1 and CDR2 are SGHRS and YFSETQ. The CDR3 here is CASRDRARTDTQYF. DNA for the CDR3: TGCGCCAGCAGGGATAGGGCCAGGACAGATACGCAGTATTTT.

This chain links TRBV6-5 with TRBJ2-1, with D hard to call. The closer fit of TRBJ2-7 to the DNA end suggests the J call may be wrong. The CDR3 runs to 13 residues. The germline V gene has CDR1 MNHEY and CDR2 SVGAGI. CDR3 sequence: CASSYSSDNEQYF. CDR3 nucleotide sequence: TGTGCCAGCAGTTACTCCTCAGACAATGAGCAGTACTTC.

V gene TRBV29-1 combines with J gene TRBJ2-7, with D perhaps assigned TRBD1 or TRBD2 (6 bases each). Germline CDR1 SQVTM, CDR2 ANQGSEA. V was pared by 6 bases and J by 3 bases, with 21 bases between. The CDR3 is 15 amino acids. DNA of the CDR3: TGCAGCGTAAATCTACAGGGTAGCGGCATCTACGAGCAGTACTTC. The encoded protein is CSVNLQGSGIYEQYF.

The rearrangement uses TRBV29-1 and TRBJ2-7; TRBD1 matches at 10 bases. Germline V lookup: CDR1 SQVTM, CDR2 ANQGSEA. J lost 2 bases, V lost 4 bases, and 8 bases had no gene match. The CDR3 has 15 amino acids. The DNA for the CDR3 is TGCAGCGTTGGGGGGCCGGGACAGGGGACCTACGAGCAGTACTTC. Translated, it gives CSVGGPGQGTYEQYF.

The V and J genes are TRBV5-1 and TRBJ1-2, with D perhaps matching TRBD1 (6 bases). The CDR3 covers 17 residues. V was clipped by 2 bases and J by 4 bases, with 21 bases between them. Germline CDR1 reads SGHRS; CDR2 reads YFSETQ. CDR3 region: CASSLKRDIPTSYGYTF. CDR3 DNA sequence: TGCGCCAGCAGCTTAAAACGGGACATTCCCACCTCCTATGGCTACACCTTC.

The rearrangement uses TRBV9 and TRBJ2-1; TRBD2 matches at 14 bases. The CDR3 is 16 residues long. The germline CDR1 and CDR2 sequences are SGDLS and YYNGEE. Trimming cost V 0 bases and J 6 bases; bases outside gene matches: 2. The CDR3 DNA follows: TGTGCCAGCAGCGTAGTGACTAGCGGGAGGGCCAATGAGCAGTTCTTC. Protein: CASSVVTSGRANEQFF.

This rearrangement joins TRBV7-9 to TRBJ2-4; D is possibly TRBD2 (7 bases). The J call may be wrong; the DNA end is better matched by TRBJ2-7. The CDR3 spans 14 residues. Germline V gives CDR1 SEHNR, CDR2 FQNEAQ (reference sequence). DNA for the CDR3: TGTGCCAGCAGCCATCCGAGGGGGGGGGTCGAGCAGTACTTC. This encodes CASSHPRGGVEQYF.

The rearrangement links TRBV27 to TRBJ2-2; 7 nucleotides agree with TRBD1. The germline V gene has CDR1 MNHEY and CDR2 SMNVEV (reference sequence). V was clipped by 6 bases and J by 5 bases; unmatched bases: 15. The CDR3 spans 17 residues. In nucleotides, the CDR3 is TGTGCCAGCAGACTACTAACCGGACAGGATCTTACCGGGGAGCTGTTTTTT. Encoded protein: CASRLLTGQDLTGELFF.

This clonotype has more than one count but fewer than ten. V usage is TRBV27 and J usage is TRBJ2-7; TRBD2 aligns across 10 bases. CDR3 length: 16 amino acids. Germline-derived CDR1 and CDR2 are MNHEY and SMNVEV (reference sequence). The V gene end was trimmed by 5 bases and the J gene end by 0 bases; junction bases not matched to a gene: 7. For the CDR3, the DNA is TGTGCCAGCAGTATCGCCGGGACTAGCGTCTCCTACGAGCAGTACTTC. Amino acids: CASSIAGTSVSYEQYF.

The V call is TRBV28, the J call TRBJ1-2; 8 bases align to TRBD1. Germline lookup yields CDR1 MDHEN and CDR2 SYDVKM. The CDR3 loop spans 14 amino acids. V lost 4 bases and J lost 8; bases outside the gene matches: 9. The CDR3 nucleotides are TGTGCCAGCAGTTCCTCCGACAGGGGCCGCGGCTACACCTTC. Amino acid sequence: CASSSSDRGRGYTF.

Many counts were recorded for this clonotype. The CDR3 DNA reads TGTGCCAGCAGTTTAAGGGGAATGAACACTGAAGCTTTCTTT. This sequence encodes CASSLRGMNTEAFF. The chain has TRBV12-3 or TRBV12-4 and TRBJ1-1; possible D gene TRBD1, 5 bases. The CDR3 sequence is 14 residues long. Deletions cut 2 bases from V and 0 bases from J, with 7 bases between.

This clonotype was seen more than once but under ten times. V usage is TRBV11-2 and J usage is TRBJ2-1; 8 bases are shared with TRBD2. CDR1 and CDR2 from the germline V gene are SGHAT and FQNNGV. After removal of 2 bases from V and 5 bases from J, the junction contained 8 bases not matched to a gene. The CDR3 covers 16 residues. CDR3 loop: CASSLSGTRIDNEQFF. Here the CDR3 DNA reads TGTGCCAGCAGCTTATCCGGGACTAGGATCGACAATGAGCAGTTCTTC.

V gene TRBV27 combines with J gene TRBJ2-1; TRBD2 agrees at 11 bases. This CDR3 has 15 amino acids. From germline, CDR1 is MNHEY and CDR2 SMNVEV (reference sequence). Trimming at V came to 5 bases and at J to 8 bases, leaving 8 bases not matched to a gene. CDR3 DNA: TGTGCCAGCAGTCCTAGCGGGAGGCCTGGGGATGAGCAGTTCTTC. It translates to CASSPSGRPGDEQFF.

This chain joins TRBV12-3 or TRBV12-4 and TRBJ1-2; no firm D call. V gave up 6 bases and J gave up 4 bases, with 15 bases separating them. The CDR3 extends over 14 amino acids. CDR3 DNA sequence: TGTGCCAGCAGCCACTCTTGGAGGGTCTATGGCTACACCTTC. This encodes CASSHSWRVYGYTF.

The chain is built from TRBV5-1 and TRBJ2-5; D may be TRBD2 (6 bases). CDR3 size: 15 residues. Germline assignment: CDR1 SGHRS and CDR2 YFSETQ. Trimming took 3 bases from V and 3 from J, leaving 15 bases between them. The CDR3 region has the DNA TGCGCCAGCAGCTCCTCTCCCCGGACTAAAGAGACCCAGTACTTC. Protein: CASSSSPRTKETQYF. The full variable domain, its missing parts supplied by reference TRBV5-1 and TRBJ2-5, is KAGVTQTPRYLIKTRGQQVTLSCSPISGHRSVSWYQQTPGQGLQFLFEYFSETQRNKGNFPGRFSGRQFSNSRSEMNVSTLELGDSALYLCASSSSPRTKETQYFGPGTRLLVL.

The V call is TRBV29-1, the J call TRBJ2-5, with 11 bases lining up with TRBD1. The DNA end is more similar to TRBJ2-7, so the J call may be wrong. The CDR3 has 14 residues. Germline CDR1 and CDR2: SQVTM and ANQGSEA. This CDR3 reads CSVEDRGRVREQYF. CDR3 nucleotide sequence: TGCAGCGTTGAGGACAGGGGGCGCGTCCGCGAGCAGTACTTC.

The gene calls are TRBV7-8 and TRBJ2-1; 12 positions agree with TRBD2. This CDR3 has 15 residues. Germline-derived CDR1 and CDR2 are SGHVS and FQNEAQ. The V and J ends lost 5 bases and 9 bases, in that order; junction bases with no gene match: 8. CDR3 sequence (DNA): TGTGCCAGCAGCCTAGGACTAGCGGGATTTACTGAGCAGTTCTTC. Its translation: CASSLGLAGFTEQFF.

This clonotype was picked up a small number of times. The DNA of the CDR3 is TGTGCCAGCAGTTATTTGAGCGGGACTAGTTTTTACGAGCAGTACTTC. Amino acid sequence: CASSYLSGTSFYEQYF. The rearrangement uses TRBV6-2 or TRBV6-3 and TRBJ2-7; 8 bases fit TRBD2. Looked up from germline, CDR1 is MNHEY and CDR2 is SVGEGT. There are 16 residues in the CDR3. V was pared by 3 bases and J by 4 bases, with 11 bases of the junction left unmatched.

In this sample, this clonotype turned up many times. The chain uses TRBV20-1 and TRBJ2-4; 7 bases align to TRBD1. CDR1 DFQATT and CDR2 SNEGSKA come from the germline V gene (reference sequence). The CDR3 runs to 16 residues. The ends lost 4 bases at V and 0 bases at J; junction bases unmatched: 9. The CDR3: CSANPTGALAKNIQYF. CDR3 nucleotide sequence: TGCAGTGCTAACCCTACAGGGGCGTTAGCCAAAAACATTCAGTACTTC.